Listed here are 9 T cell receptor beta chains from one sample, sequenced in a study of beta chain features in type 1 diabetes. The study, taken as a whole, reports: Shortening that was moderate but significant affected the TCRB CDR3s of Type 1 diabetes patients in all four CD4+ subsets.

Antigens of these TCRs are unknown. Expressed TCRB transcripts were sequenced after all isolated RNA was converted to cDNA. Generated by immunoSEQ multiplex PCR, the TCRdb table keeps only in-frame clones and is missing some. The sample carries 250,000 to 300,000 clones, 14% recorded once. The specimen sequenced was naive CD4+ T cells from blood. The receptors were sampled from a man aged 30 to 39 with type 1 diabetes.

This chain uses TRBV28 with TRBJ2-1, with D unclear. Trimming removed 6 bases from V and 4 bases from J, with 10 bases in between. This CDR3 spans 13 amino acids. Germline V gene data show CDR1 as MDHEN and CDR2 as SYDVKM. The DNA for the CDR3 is TGTGCCAGCAGCCTACCGAGTTACAATGAGCAGTTCTTC. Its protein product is CASSLPSYNEQFF.

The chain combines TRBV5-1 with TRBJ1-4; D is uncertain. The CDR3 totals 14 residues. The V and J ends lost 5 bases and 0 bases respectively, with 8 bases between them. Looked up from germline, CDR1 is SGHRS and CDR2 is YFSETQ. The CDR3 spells CASRLQATNEKLFF. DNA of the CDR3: TGCGCCAGCAGGCTTCAGGCAACTAATGAAAAACTGTTTTTT.

CDR3 residues: CASILRDTQYF. Here the CDR3 DNA reads TGTGCCAGCATCCTCCGGGATACGCAGTATTTT. The chain couples TRBV28 to TRBJ2-3; D uncertain. Germline V CDR1 and CDR2: MDHEN, SYDVKM. V was trimmed by 7 bases and J by 6 bases, leaving 8 bases between them. This CDR3 comprises 11 residues. Full variable domain (rest looked up from reference TRBV28 and TRBJ2-3): DVKVTQSSRYLVKRTGEKVFLECVQDMDHENMFWYRQDPGLGLRLIYFSYDVKMKEKGDIPEGYSVSREKKERFSLILESASTNQTSMYLCASILRDTQYFGPGTRLTVL.

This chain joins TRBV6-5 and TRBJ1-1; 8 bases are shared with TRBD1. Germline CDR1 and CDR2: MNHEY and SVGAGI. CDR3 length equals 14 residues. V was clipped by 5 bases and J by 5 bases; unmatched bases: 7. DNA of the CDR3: TGTGCCAGCAGTGCCAGGGGGCAGTGGACTGAAGCTTTCTTT. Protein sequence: CASSARGQWTEAFF.

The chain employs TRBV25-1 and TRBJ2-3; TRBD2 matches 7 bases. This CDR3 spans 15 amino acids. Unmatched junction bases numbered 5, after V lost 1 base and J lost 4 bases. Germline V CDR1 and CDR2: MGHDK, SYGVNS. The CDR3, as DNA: TGTGCCAGCAGTGAATCCCGCGGGAGCGCAGATACGCAGTATTTT. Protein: CASSESRGSADTQYF.

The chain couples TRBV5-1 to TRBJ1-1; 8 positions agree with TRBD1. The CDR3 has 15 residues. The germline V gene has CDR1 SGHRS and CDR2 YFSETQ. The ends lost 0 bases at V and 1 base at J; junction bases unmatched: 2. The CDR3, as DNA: TGCGCCAGCAGCTTGGGGACAGGGTCGAACACTGAAGCTTTCTTT. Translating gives CASSLGTGSNTEAFF.

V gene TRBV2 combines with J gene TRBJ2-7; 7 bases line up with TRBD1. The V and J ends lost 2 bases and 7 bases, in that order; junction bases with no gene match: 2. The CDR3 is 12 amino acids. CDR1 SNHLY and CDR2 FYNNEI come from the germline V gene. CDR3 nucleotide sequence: TGTGCCAGCAGTGAAACAGGGGAAGAGCAGTACTTC. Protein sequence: CASSETGEEQYF.

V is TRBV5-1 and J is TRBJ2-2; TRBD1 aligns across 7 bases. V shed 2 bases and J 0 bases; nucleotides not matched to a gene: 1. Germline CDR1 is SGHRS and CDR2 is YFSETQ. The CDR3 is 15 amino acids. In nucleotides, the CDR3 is TGCGCCAGCAGCTTTGGGACAGCGAACACCGGGGAGCTGTTTTTT. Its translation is CASSFGTANTGELFF.

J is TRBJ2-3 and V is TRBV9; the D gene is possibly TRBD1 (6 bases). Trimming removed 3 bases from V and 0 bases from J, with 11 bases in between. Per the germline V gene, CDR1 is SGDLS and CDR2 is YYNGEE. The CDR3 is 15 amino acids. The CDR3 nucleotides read TGTGCCAGCAGCGCCACAGGGATGAGCACAGATACGCAGTATTTT. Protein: CASSATGMSTDTQYF. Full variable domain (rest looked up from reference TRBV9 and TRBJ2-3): DSGVTQTPKHLITATGQRVTLRCSPRSGDLSVYWYQQSLDQGLQFLIQYYNGEERAKGNILERFSAQQFPDLHSELNLSSLELGDSALYFCASSATGMSTDTQYFGPGTRLTVL.